Listed below are T cell receptor beta chains from one sample, sequenced in a study of T cells in Graves' hyperthyroidism and ophthalmopathy. Each CDR3 protein gets one entry after TCRdb re-called the multiplex PCR reads with MiXCR. This table holds approximately 270,000 distinct CDR3 sequences, more than 12% found once. The sequenced sample consisted of blood. These TCRs come from a woman aged 40 to 49 with Graves' hyperthyroidism that later progressed to Graves' ophthalmopathy. The CDR3 runs from the conserved cysteine through the conserved F or W. D genes are given only for firm matches. A clone size is listed for some rows: how often the clone was seen (once, few, many), or a class if it is expanded.

clone size	V gene	D gene	J gene	CDR3 DNA	CDR3 protein
few	TRBV7-9	TRBD1	TRBJ1-4	TGTGCCAGCAGCTTGCTAGAGGCCAGGGGGTCCACTAATGAAAAACTGTTTTTT	CASSLLEARGSTNEKLFF
many	TRBV28	.	TRBJ2-1	TGTGCCAGCAGTTTATATATGAGCTCCTACAATGAGCAGTTCTTC	CASSLYMSSYNEQFF
many	TRBV6-2/TRBV6-3	TRBD1	TRBJ1-5	TGTGCCAGCAGTCCCAGGGGGGCCCGTCAGCCCCAGCATTTT	CASSPRGARQPQHF
few	TRBV14	.	TRBJ2-2	TGTGCCAGCAGCCACACTAACACCGGGGAGCTGTTTTTT	CASSHTNTGELFF
many	TRBV9	.	TRBJ1-2	TGTGCCAGCAGCGCGGGGGCTCCTCACGGCTACACCTTC	CASSAGAPHGYTF
many	TRBV10-3	.	TRBJ2-5	TGTGCCATCAGTACAGGTTCCCAAGAGACCCAGTACTTC	CAISTGSQETQYF
many	TRBV20-1	.	TRBJ1-5	TGCAGTGCTAGAGTACAGGGAGATCAGCCCCAGCATTTT	CSARVQGDQPQHF
many	TRBV28	.	TRBJ2-2	TGTGCCAGCAGTCAAGGGACTGAACTTTGGGGCACCGGGGAGCTGTTTTTT	CASSQGTELWGTGELFF
many	TRBV2	.	TRBJ2-7	TGTGCCAGCAGTTGGACAGTCTACGAGCAGTACTTC	CASSWTVYEQYF
many	TRBV9	TRBD2	TRBJ2-3	TGTGCCAGCAGCGTAGAAGGAGCGGGAGTTCTCACAGATACGCAGTATTTT	CASSVEGAGVLTDTQYF
many	TRBV28	TRBD2	TRBJ2-1	TGTGCCAGCAGTTTGAGGCGGGAGCTCGACAATGAGCAGTTCTTC	CASSLRRELDNEQFF
many	TRBV12-3/TRBV12-4	TRBD2	TRBJ2-1	TGTGCCAGCATAGCTAGCGGGAGAAGCAATGAGCAGTTCTTC	CASIASGRSNEQFF
many	TRBV6-1	.	TRBJ1-5	TGTGCCAGCAGTAAAAGAACAGGGTTAGGTCAGCCCCAGCATTTT	CASSKRTGLGQPQHF
.	TRBV5-4	.	TRBJ2-3	TGTGCCAGCAGCTCCTACACCCCAGGCCTCACAGATACGCAGTATTTT	CASSSYTPGLTDTQYF
many	TRBV18	.	TRBJ2-6	TGTGCCAGCTCACCACCCACGGGAACCGGGGCCAACGTCCTGACTTTC	CASSPPTGTGANVLTF
many	TRBV7-2	TRBD2	TRBJ2-3	TGTGCCAGCAGCTCGGGACTAGCGGTCACAGATACGCAGTATTTT	CASSSGLAVTDTQYF
many	TRBV4-1	TRBD2	TRBJ2-1	TGCGCCAGCAGCCACCGACTAGCGGGGCTACTCTACAATGAGCAGTTCTTC	CASSHRLAGLLYNEQFF
many	TRBV27	.	TRBJ1-1	TGTGCCAGCAGTTTAGGGATCATGAACACTGAAGCTTTCTTT	CASSLGIMNTEAFF